One sample yielded the 21 T cell receptor beta chains listed below, sequenced in a study of OX40 agonist ivuxolimab in advanced cancers. TCRdb's copy holds only in-frame clones and misses some; the assay was immunoSEQ multiplex PCR. The table lists around 71,000 clones, under 80% of them singletons, with about 5.4% in the top ten. Sequenced here: CD4+ or CD8+ T cells sorted from blood, sampled in a trial of the OX40 agonist ivuxolimab. The receptors shown here come from an adult with an advanced solid tumor such as melanoma, head and neck, liver or kidney cancer.

The chain employs TRBV2 and TRBJ2-3; TRBD2 is a possible D gene (6 bases). The CDR3 has 15 amino acids. CDR1 and CDR2 from the germline V gene are SNHLY and FYNNEI. The V gene lost 5 bases and the J gene lost 5 bases, with 17 bases spanning the gap. The CDR3 DNA sequence: TGTGCCAGCAGTTTCCGGACGGGGCGGGAAGATACGCAGTATTTT. This gives the protein CASSFRTGREDTQYF.

The CDR3 protein is CASSFGEGSGANVLTF. The DNA for the CDR3 is TGTGCCAGCAGCTTCGGGGAAGGCTCTGGGGCCAACGTCCTGACTTTC. The V and J genes are TRBV7-9 and TRBJ2-6; tentatively, D is TRBD2 (5 bases). The V end lost 3 bases, the J end lost 0 bases, and 9 bases lay between the germline ends. The germline gives CDR1 SEHNR, CDR2 FQNEAQ (reference sequence). The CDR3 runs to 16 residues.

J is TRBJ2-1 and V is TRBV9, with D hard to call. This CDR3 has 12 amino acids. The germline gives CDR1 SGDLS, CDR2 YYNGEE. V shed 8 bases and J shed 6 bases, with 12 bases lying between them. CDR3 region: CASGRGRNEQFF. CDR3 nucleotide sequence: TGTGCCAGTGGCCGCGGCCGCAATGAGCAGTTCTTC.

The J gene is TRBJ2-3, the V gene TRBV5-6; 8 nucleotides line up with TRBD1. Trimming cost V 2 bases and J 5 bases; bases outside gene matches: 10. The CDR3 totals 16 residues. Germline V gene data show CDR1 as SGHDT and CDR2 as YYEEEE. The CDR3 loop reads CASSLGRGQGVDTQYF. CDR3 in DNA: TGTGCCAGCAGCTTAGGCAGGGGGCAAGGTGTAGATACGCAGTATTTT.

The chain uses TRBV7-9 and TRBJ2-1; 10 positions agree with TRBD2. There are 16 residues in the CDR3. V gave up 4 bases and J gave up 3 bases; unmatched junction bases: 6. Looked up from germline, CDR1 is SEHNR and CDR2 is FQNEAQ (reference sequence). This CDR3 is CASSSELAGHYNEQFF. As DNA, the CDR3 is TGTGCCAGCAGCTCCGAACTAGCGGGGCACTACAATGAGCAGTTCTTC.

In this sample, this clone turned up many times. The rearrangement links TRBV2 to TRBJ1-2; unclear D gene. Germline values: CDR1 SNHLY, CDR2 FYNNEI. The CDR3 runs 13 residues. V was cut by 2 bases and J by 2 bases, with 6 bases left in between. In DNA, the CDR3 is TGTGCCAGCAGTGAAAGGCAGAACTATGGCTACACCTTC. Its translation: CASSERQNYGYTF.

The chain joins TRBV30 to TRBJ2-1; 8 bases align to TRBD1. Unmatched junction bases numbered 10, after V lost 5 bases and J lost 1 base. Germline V gene data show CDR1 as GTSNPN and CDR2 as SVGIG (reference sequence). The CDR3 has 16 amino acids. CDR3: CAWSHLGTGSYNEQFF. DNA of the CDR3: TGTGCCTGGTCTCATCTCGGGACAGGTTCCTACAATGAGCAGTTCTTC.

The V call is TRBV10-3, the J call TRBJ2-5; D is uncertain. Near its end, the DNA agrees better with TRBJ2-7, so the J call may be wrong. In germline, CDR1 is ENHRY, CDR2 SYGVKD. The CDR3 extends over 14 amino acids. The CDR3 coding sequence is TGTGCCATCAGCCCCGGTACAAGGGACTACGAGCAGTACTTC. Residues: CAISPGTRDYEQYF.

J is TRBJ2-7 and V is TRBV5-1, with 11 bases identical to TRBD2. Trimming removed 4 bases from V and 1 base from J; junction bases left unmatched: 4. The CDR3 consists of 15 residues. The V gene's germline CDR1 is SGHRS and CDR2 YFSETQ. This CDR3 is CASSPRLAGSYEQYF. CDR3 coding DNA: TGCGCCAGCAGCCCCAGACTAGCGGGGTCCTACGAGCAGTACTTC.

The chain links TRBV5-1 to TRBJ1-2; the match to TRBD1 covers 8 bases. The trim removed 0 bases at V and 8 bases at J, leaving 6 bases unmatched. Germline lookup yields CDR1 SGHRS and CDR2 YFSETQ. This CDR3 spans 14 amino acids. Here the CDR3 reads CASSLDQGAKGYTF. CDR3 nucleotide sequence: TGCGCCAGCAGCTTGGATCAGGGGGCAAAAGGCTACACCTTC.

V usage is TRBV29-1 and J usage is TRBJ2-7; D might be TRBD1 (5 bases). The CDR3 spans 14 residues. V gave up 0 bases and J gave up 5 bases, with 14 bases separating them. CDR1 is SQVTM, CDR2 ANQGSEA, per germline. CDR3 DNA: TGCAGCGTTGAAGATGGGGCAGGGTGGGACGAGCAGTACTTC. Protein product: CSVEDGAGWDEQYF.

This sequence joins TRBV14 and TRBJ1-1; TRBD1 matches at 8 bases. Germline trimming cut 2 bases from V and 7 bases from J; bases unmatched to any gene: 6. The CDR3 has 14 amino acids. Germline loops: CDR1 SGHDN, CDR2 FVKESK. The CDR3 coding sequence is TGTGCCAGCAGCCAATGGGAAGACAGGGGTGAAGCTTTCTTT. This translates into CASSQWEDRGEAFF.

This chain connects TRBV28 to TRBJ2-1; D is undetermined. The ends were cut back, 11 bases at V and 0 bases at J, with 8 bases in the middle. This CDR3 spans 12 amino acids. From germline, CDR1 is MDHEN and CDR2 SYDVKM. The DNA of the CDR3 is TGTGCCCTCAGTAACTCCTACAATGAGCAGTTCTTC. This sequence encodes CALSNSYNEQFF.

The chain has TRBV7-2 and TRBJ2-5, with D possibly being TRBD1 (5 bases). The CDR3 sequence is 15 residues long. Between the trimmed V and J ends, which lost 5 bases and 7 bases, there was a span of 20 bases. CDR1 is SGHTA, CDR2 FQGNSA, per germline. The CDR3 loop reads CASSTEQAYSGTQYF. The CDR3 region has the DNA TGTGCCAGCAGCACCGAACAGGCGTATTCGGGGACCCAGTACTTC.

V gene TRBV28 combines with J gene TRBJ1-5, with TRBD1 matching over 9 bases. The germline V gene has CDR1 MDHEN and CDR2 SYDVKM. Trimming removed 6 bases from V and 2 bases from J; junction bases left unmatched: 11. The CDR3 totals 17 residues. CDR3 DNA: TGTGCCAGCAGCCCCCAAACAGGGGGCGGGCGCAATCAGCCCCAGCATTTT. Translating gives CASSPQTGGGRNQPQHF. Using reference TRBV28 and TRBJ1-5 for the parts outside the CDR3, the full variable domain is DVKVTQSSRYLVKRTGEKVFLECVQDMDHENMFWYRQDPGLGLRLIYFSYDVKMKEKGDIPEGYSVSREKKERFSLILESASTNQTSMYLCASSPQTGGGRNQPQHFGDGTRLSIL.

This clone has a single count. The chain recombines TRBV5-1 with TRBJ1-1; D is uncertain. Trimming removed 3 bases from V and 10 bases from J, with 13 bases in between. Germline V lookup: CDR1 SGHRS, CDR2 YFSETQ. The CDR3 runs to 12 residues. CDR3 in amino acids: CASSWEGRPAFF. The CDR3 DNA sequence: TGCGCCAGCAGCTGGGAAGGGCGGCCAGCTTTCTTT.

The J gene is TRBJ2-2, the V gene TRBV18, with 12 positions matching TRBD2. Trimming removed 1 base from V and 2 bases from J; junction bases left unmatched: 5. The germline gives CDR1 KGHSH, CDR2 LQKENI. This CDR3 is 18 amino acids long. The CDR3 bases are TGTGCCAGCTCACCACGGTTACTAGCGGGAGGAAACACCGGGGAGCTGTTTTTT. It specifies CASSPRLLAGGNTGELFF.

The chain joins TRBV2 to TRBJ2-2, with D unclear. Germline CDR1 is SNHLY and CDR2 is FYNNEI. V was shortened by 6 bases and J by 2 bases, with 10 bases between the two germline ends. This CDR3 comprises 14 residues. The CDR3 DNA reads TGTGCCAGCAGCCTGTACACCAACACCGGGGAGCTGTTTTTT. It is translated as CASSLYTNTGELFF.

The chain joins TRBV7-2 to TRBJ2-7, with D unclear. The germline V gene has CDR1 SGHTA and CDR2 FQGNSA. V was pared by 4 bases and J by 3 bases, with 4 bases between. The CDR3 spans 11 residues. The CDR3 protein is CASSSVYEQYF. In DNA, the CDR3 is TGTGCCAGCAGCTCTGTCTACGAGCAGTACTTC.

This clone came up a few times. The chain joins TRBV7-2 to TRBJ2-1, with D maybe TRBD2 (6 bases). V lost 5 bases and J lost 5, with 16 bases in between. Per germline, CDR1 SGHTA and CDR2 FQGNSA. This CDR3 has 15 amino acids. This chain's CDR3 is CASSRSWAGNNEQFF. DNA of the CDR3: TGTGCCAGCAGCCGCAGTTGGGCGGGGAACAATGAGCAGTTCTTC. Full variable domain (outside the CDR3, taken from reference TRBV7-2 and TRBJ2-1): GAGVSQSPSNKVTEKGKDVELRCDPISGHTALYWYRQSLGQGLEFLIYFQGNSAPDKSGLPSDRFSAERTGGSVSTLTIQRTQQEDSAVYLCASSRSWAGNNEQFFGPGTRLTVL.

The rearrangement links TRBV11-2 to TRBJ2-5; 11 bases line up with TRBD2. Unmatched junction bases numbered 7, after V lost 9 bases and J lost 4 bases. This CDR3 contains 14 residues. CDR1 and CDR2 from the germline V gene are SGHAT and FQNNGV. The CDR3 sequence is CASTLAGGRETQYF. As DNA, the CDR3 is TGTGCCAGTACCCTAGCGGGGGGCCGAGAGACCCAGTACTTC.